This T cell receptor (beta chain) was sequenced in a study of cytomegalovirus exposure and HLA in healthy donors. General observations from the study: Productive status was seen about 87% or about 30% of the time for most TCR beta V segments in an earlier analysis. A further, later analysis showed that HLA-associated TCR beta chains (compared with equally common others) were more clonally expanded. Further analysis was carried out later, and it showed several of the most significant clusters appearing linked to common viral pathogens.

To note about this clone: What it recognizes is unknown.

The CDR3 contains 15 residues. Germline CDR1 SNHLY, CDR2 FYNNEI. V was pared by 2 bases and J by 0 bases, with 7 bases between. PCR used 60 Vbeta primers and 13 Jbeta primers. Authors' methods: Tens of millions of unique TCR beta chains, approximately 11 million of them shared, were counted by a later analysis. Sequenced by immunoSEQ multiplex PCR; TCRdb stores in-frame clones only, minus some. V, J and clone size are taken as reported in that table, and D and trimming were inferred from the DNA itself. This sample's table has 150,000 to 200,000 clones. The receptor's source is a woman between 55 and 75 years old in good health and CMV-seronegative. Sequencing was done on a sample of PBMCs. The chain employs TRBV2 and TRBJ1-4; D call uncertain. Here the CDR3 reads CASSEFGPTNEKLFF. In DNA form, the CDR3 reads TGTGCCAGCAGTGAATTTGGGCCAACTAATGAAAAACTGTTTTTT.